The clone carrying this T cell receptor beta chain has more than one count but fewer than ten. This sample is part of a study of identical twins. Trimming shortened V by 3 bases and J by 7 bases, and 10 bases separated the two germline ends. Germline assignment: CDR1 SEHNR and CDR2 FQNEAQ (reference sequence). The CDR3 extends over 12 amino acids. TCRdb re-derived calls from the 5' RACE reads in MiXCR, one entry per CDR3 protein. The sample shows some 560,000 distinct CDR3 sequences, over 8.5% of them seen only once. These same data were also listed under a study on yellow fever vaccine responses in identical twins.

V is TRBV7-9 and J is TRBJ2-7; D unclear. The receptor comes from a young woman in good health. What was sequenced was PBMCs. The CDR3 protein is CASSLSRLEQYF. The CDR3 DNA sequence: TGTGCCAGCAGCTTGTCGAGGCTTGAGCAGTACTTC. The full variable domain, rest sourced from reference TRBV7-9 and TRBJ2-7, is DTGVSQNPRHKITKRGQNVTFRCDPISEHNRLYWYRQTLGQGPEFLTYFQNEAQLEKSRLLSDRFSAERPKGSFSTLEIQRTEQGDSAMYLCASSLSRLEQYFGPGTRLTVT.